This record covers a single T cell receptor beta chain. The antigen is unknown. The data belong to a study of T cell responses to AZD1222 COVID-19 vaccine. General observations from the study: With two AZD1222 doses given, Spike-specific TCR breadth and depth both rose. Within unmutated variant regions lay the reported targets of nearly half of spike-specific TCRs. Mostly white British, mostly female donors; authors suggested clonal diversity may be underestimated.

Trimming took off 0 bases at V and 4 bases at J, with 12 bases between the two ends. This CDR3 region has 15 residues. The data were produced by immunoSEQ multiplex PCR, yet TCRdb's version contains in-frame clones alone and is incomplete. The sample consists of some 140,000 clones, about 91% of them appearing once. Second-dose intervals of approximately 4 or approximately 12 weeks were pooled. The chain recombines TRBV23-1 with TRBJ1-1, with a weak D call TRBD1 (5 bases). TRBV23-1 is noted as an ORF with a role that remains uncertain. The sample here was peripheral blood, taken 28 days after the second AZD1222 dose. This TCR was recovered from an adult who received the AZD1222 COVID-19 vaccine. CDR3 residues: CASSQSRVGATEAFF. The CDR3 region has the DNA TGCGCCAGCAGTCAATCGAGAGTAGGGGCCACTGAAGCTTTCTTT.